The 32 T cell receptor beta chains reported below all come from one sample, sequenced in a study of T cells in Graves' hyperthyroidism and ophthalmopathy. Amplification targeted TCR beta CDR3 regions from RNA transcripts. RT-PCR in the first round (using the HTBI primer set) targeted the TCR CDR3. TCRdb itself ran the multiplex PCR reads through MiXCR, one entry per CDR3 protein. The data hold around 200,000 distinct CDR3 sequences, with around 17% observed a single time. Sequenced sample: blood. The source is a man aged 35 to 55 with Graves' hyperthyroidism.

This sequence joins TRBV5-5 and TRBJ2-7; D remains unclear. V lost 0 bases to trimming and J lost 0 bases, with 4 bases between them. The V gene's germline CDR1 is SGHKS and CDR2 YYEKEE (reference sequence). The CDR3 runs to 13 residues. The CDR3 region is CASSLDHSYEQYF. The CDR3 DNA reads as TGTGCCAGCAGCTTGGACCACTCCTACGAGCAGTACTTC.

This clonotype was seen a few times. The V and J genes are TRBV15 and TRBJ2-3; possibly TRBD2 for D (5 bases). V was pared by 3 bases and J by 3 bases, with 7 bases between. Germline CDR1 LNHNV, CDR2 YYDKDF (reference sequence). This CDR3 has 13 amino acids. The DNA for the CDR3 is TGTGCCACCAGCAGCGGGGTGACAGATACGCAGTATTTT. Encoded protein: CATSSGVTDTQYF.

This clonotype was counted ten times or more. DNA for the CDR3: TGTGCCAGCAGTATTCCCTCTAGGACTAGCGGGGGGGCGGGTGAGCAGTTCTTC. Translated, it gives CASSIPSRTSGGAGEQFF. The rearrangement links TRBV28 to TRBJ2-1, with 15 positions matching TRBD2. This CDR3 is built from 18 residues. Per germline, CDR1 MDHEN and CDR2 SYDVKM. The V gene end was trimmed by 5 bases and the J gene end by 9 bases; junction bases not matched to a gene: 14.

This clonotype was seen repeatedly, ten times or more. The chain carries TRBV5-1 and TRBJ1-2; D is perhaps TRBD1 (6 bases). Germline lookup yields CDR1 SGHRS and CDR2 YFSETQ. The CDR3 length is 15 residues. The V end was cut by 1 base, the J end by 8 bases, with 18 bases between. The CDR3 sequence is CASSLTSPGAGGYTF. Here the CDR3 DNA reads TGCGCCAGCAGCTTGACTTCGCCGGGGGCAGGCGGCTACACCTTC.

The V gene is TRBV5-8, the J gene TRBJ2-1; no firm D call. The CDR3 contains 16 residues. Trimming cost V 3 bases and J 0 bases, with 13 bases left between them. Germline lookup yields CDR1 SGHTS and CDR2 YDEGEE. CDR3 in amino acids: CASSSQRFSSYNEQFF. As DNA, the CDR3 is TGTGCCAGCAGCTCCCAGCGATTCAGCTCCTACAATGAGCAGTTCTTC.

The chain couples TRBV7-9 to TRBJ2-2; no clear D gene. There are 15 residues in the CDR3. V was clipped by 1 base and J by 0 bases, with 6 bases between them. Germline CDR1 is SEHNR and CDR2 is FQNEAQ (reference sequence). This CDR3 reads CASSLGAANTGELFF. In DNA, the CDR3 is TGTGCCAGCAGCTTAGGGGCGGCGAACACCGGGGAGCTGTTTTTT.

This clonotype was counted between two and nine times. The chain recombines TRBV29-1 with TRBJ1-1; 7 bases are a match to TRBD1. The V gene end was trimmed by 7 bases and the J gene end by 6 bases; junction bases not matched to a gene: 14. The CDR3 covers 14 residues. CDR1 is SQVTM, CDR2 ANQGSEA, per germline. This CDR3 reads CSATTGNLPPEAFF. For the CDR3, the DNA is TGCAGCGCCACGACAGGGAACCTCCCCCCTGAAGCTTTCTTT.

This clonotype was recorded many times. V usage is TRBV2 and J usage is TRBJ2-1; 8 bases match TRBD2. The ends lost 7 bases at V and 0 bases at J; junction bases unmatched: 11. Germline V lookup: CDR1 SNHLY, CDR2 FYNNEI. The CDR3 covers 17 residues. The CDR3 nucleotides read TGTGCCAGCACTAAACCGGAGCGGGGGAGCTCCTACAATGAGCAGTTCTTC. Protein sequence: CASTKPERGSSYNEQFF.

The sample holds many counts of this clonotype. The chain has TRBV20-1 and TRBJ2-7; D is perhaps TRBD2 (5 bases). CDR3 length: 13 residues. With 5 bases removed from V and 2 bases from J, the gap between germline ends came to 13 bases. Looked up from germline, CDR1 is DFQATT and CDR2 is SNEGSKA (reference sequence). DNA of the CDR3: TGCAGTGCTGGCCCCTCAGCGGCCTACGAGCAGTACTTC. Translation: CSAGPSAAYEQYF.

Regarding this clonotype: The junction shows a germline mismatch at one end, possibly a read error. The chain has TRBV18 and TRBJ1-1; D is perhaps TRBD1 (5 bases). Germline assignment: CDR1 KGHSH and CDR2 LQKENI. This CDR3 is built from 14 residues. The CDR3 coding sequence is TGTGCCAGCTTCGTCTCCGGGGCCCGCACTGAAGCTCTCTTT. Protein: CASFVSGARTEALF.

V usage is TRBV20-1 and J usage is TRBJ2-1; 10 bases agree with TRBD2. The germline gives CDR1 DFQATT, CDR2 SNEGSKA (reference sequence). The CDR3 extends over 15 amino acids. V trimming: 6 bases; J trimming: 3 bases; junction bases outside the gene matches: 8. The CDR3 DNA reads TGCAGTGCGACCGGGACTAGCGCGAACTACAATGAGCAGTTCTTC. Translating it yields CSATGTSANYNEQFF.

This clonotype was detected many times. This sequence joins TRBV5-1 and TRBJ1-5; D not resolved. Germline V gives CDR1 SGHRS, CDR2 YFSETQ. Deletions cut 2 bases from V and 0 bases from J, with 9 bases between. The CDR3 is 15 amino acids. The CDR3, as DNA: TGCGCCAGCAGCTTAAGCGACCATAGCAATCAGCCCCAGCATTTT. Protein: CASSLSDHSNQPQHF.

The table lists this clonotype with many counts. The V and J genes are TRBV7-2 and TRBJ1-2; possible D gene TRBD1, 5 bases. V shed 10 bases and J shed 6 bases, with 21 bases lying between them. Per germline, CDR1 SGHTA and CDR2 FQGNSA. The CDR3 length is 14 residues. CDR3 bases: TGTGCCAACTCCCGCGGGAGGACGGGGCATGGCTACACCTTC. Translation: CANSRGRTGHGYTF.

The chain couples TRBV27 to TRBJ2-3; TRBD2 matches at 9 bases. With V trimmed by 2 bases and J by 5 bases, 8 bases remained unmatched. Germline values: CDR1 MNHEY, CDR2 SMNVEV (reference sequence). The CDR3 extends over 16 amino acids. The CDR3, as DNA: TGTGCCAGCAGTTTAACGGCGGGGGGGCCCGGAGATACGCAGTATTTT. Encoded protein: CASSLTAGGPGDTQYF.

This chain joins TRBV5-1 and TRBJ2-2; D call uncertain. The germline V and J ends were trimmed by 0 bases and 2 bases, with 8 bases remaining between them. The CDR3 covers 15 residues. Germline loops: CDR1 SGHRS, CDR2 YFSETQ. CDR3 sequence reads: CASSLVGRNTGELFF. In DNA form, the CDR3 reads TGCGCCAGCAGCTTGGTAGGCAGAAACACCGGGGAGCTGTTTTTT.

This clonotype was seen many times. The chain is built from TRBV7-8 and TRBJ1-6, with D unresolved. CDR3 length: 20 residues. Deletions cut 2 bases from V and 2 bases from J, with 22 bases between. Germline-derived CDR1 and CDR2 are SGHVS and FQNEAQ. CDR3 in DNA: TGTGCCAGCAGCTTAAGTTCCCTACCACAGAAGGGAACCTATAATTCACCCCTCCACTTT. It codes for CASSLSSLPQKGTYNSPLHF.

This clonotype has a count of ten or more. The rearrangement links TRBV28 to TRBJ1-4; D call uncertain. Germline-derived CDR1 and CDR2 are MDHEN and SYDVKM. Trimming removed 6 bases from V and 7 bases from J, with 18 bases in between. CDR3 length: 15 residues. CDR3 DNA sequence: TGTGCCAGCAGCTTTCCCCCGGTGGATGGTGAAAAACTGTTTTTT. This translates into CASSFPPVDGEKLFF.

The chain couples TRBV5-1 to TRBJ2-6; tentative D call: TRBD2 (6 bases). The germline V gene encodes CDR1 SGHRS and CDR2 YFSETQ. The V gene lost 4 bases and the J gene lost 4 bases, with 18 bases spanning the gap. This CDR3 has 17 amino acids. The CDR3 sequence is CASSPRGTTTGANVLTF. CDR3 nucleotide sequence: TGCGCCAGCAGCCCACGCGGGACCACCACCGGGGCCAACGTCCTGACTTTC.

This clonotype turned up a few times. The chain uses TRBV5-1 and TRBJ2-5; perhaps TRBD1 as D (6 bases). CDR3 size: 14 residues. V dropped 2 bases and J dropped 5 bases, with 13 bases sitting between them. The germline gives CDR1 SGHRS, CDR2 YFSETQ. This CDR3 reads CASSLQGSGETQYF. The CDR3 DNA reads TGCGCCAGCAGCTTACAGGGTTCTGGGGAGACCCAGTACTTC.

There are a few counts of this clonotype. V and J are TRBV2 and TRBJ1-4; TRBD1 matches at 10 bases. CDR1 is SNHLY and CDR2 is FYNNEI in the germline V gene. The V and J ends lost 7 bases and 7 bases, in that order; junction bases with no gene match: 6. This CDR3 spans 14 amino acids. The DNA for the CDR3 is TGTGCCAGCACCCTGACAGGGGGCGGTGAAAAACTGTTTTTT. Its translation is CASTLTGGGEKLFF.

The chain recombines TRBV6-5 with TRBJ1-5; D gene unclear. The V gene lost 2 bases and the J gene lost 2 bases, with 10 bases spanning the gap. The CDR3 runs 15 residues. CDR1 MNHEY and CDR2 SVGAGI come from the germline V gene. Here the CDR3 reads CASSYTGSGNQPQHF. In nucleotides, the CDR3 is TGTGCCAGCAGTTACACGGGGTCGGGCAATCAGCCCCAGCATTTT.

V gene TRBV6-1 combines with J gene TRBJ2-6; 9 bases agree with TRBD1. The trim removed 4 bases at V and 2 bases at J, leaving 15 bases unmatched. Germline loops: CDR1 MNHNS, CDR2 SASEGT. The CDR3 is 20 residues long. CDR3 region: CASSVRTGVNRAAGANVLTF. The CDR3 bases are TGTGCCAGCAGTGTAAGGACAGGGGTGAACAGAGCCGCTGGGGCCAACGTCCTGACTTTC.

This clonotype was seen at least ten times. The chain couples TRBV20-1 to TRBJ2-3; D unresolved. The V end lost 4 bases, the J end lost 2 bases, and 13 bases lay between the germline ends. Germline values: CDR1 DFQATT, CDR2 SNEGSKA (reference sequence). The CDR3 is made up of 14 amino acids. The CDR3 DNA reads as TGCAGTGCTACCGCAGGCGCGCACACAGATACGCAGTATTTT. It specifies CSATAGAHTDTQYF.

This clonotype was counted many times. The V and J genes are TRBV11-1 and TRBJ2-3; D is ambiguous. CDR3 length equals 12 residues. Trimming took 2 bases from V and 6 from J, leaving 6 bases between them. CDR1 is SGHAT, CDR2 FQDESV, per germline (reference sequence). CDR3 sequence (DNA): TGTGCCAGCAGCTTATCAGCCGATACGCAGTATTTT. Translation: CASSLSADTQYF.

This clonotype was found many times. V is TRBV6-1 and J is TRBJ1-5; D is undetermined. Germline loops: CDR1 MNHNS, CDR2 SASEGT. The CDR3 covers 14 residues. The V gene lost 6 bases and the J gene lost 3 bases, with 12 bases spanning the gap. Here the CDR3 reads CASSPPENNQPQHF. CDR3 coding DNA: TGTGCCAGCAGCCCCCCAGAGAACAATCAGCCCCAGCATTTT.

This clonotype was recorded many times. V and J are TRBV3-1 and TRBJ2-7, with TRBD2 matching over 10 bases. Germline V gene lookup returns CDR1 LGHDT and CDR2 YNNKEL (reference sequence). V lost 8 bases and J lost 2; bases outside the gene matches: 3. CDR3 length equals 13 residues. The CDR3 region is CASQRGGTYEQYF. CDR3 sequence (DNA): TGTGCCAGCCAGCGGGGGGGCACCTACGAGCAGTACTTC.

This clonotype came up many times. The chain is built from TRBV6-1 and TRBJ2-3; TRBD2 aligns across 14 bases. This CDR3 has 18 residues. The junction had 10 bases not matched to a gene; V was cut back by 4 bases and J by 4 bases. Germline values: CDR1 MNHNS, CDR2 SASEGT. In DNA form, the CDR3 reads TGTGCCAGCAGTGCGACTAGCGGGGGGGCCTTATACGCAGATACGCAGTATTTT. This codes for CASSATSGGALYADTQYF.

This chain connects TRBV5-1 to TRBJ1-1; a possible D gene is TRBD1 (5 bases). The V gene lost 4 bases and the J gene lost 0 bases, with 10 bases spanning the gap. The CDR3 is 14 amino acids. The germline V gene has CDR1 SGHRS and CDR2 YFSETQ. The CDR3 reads CASSPRVVNTEAFF. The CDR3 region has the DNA TGCGCCAGCAGCCCCAGGGTCGTGAACACTGAAGCTTTCTTT.

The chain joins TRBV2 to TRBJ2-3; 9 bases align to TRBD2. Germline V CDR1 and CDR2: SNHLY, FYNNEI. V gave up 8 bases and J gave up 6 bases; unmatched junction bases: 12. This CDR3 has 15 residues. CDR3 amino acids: CASLRKRGALDTQYF. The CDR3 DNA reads TGTGCCAGCCTGAGGAAGCGGGGGGCCCTTGATACGCAGTATTTT. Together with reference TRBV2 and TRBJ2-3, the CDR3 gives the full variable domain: EPEVTQTPSHQVTQMGQEVILRCVPISNHLYFYWYRQILGQKVEFLVSFYNNEISEKSEIFDDQFSVERPDGSNFTLKIRSTKLEDSAMYFCASLRKRGALDTQYFGPGTRLTVL.

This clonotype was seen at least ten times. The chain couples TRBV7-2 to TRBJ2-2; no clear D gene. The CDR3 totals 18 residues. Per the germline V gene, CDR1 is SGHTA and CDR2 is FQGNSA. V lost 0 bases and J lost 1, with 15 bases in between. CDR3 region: CASSLAPRVTLNTGELFF. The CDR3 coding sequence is TGTGCCAGCAGCTTAGCGCCCCGGGTTACCTTGAACACCGGGGAGCTGTTTTTT.

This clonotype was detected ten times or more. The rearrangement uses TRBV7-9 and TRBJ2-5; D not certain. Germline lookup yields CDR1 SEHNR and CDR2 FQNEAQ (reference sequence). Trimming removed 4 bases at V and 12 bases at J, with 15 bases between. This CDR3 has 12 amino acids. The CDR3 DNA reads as TGTGCCAGCAGCTCCCACGGCCAGGCGAAGTACTTC. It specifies CASSSHGQAKYF.

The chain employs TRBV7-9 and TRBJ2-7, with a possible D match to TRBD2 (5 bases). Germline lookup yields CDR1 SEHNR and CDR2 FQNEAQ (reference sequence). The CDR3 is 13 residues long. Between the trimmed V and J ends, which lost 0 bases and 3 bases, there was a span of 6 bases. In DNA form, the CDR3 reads TGTGCCAGCAGCTTAGCCACTAGCTACGAGCAGTACTTC. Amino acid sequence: CASSLATSYEQYF.